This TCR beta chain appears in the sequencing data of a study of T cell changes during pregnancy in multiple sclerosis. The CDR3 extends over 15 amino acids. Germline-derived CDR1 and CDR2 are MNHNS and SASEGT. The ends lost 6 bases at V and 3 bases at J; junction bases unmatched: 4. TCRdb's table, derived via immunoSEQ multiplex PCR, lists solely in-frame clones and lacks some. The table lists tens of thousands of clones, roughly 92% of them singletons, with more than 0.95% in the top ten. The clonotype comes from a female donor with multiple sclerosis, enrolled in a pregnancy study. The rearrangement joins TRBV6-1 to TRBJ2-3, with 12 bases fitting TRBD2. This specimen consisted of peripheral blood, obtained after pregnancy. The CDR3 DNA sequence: TGTGCCAGCAGCCGACTAGCGGGGGAAACAGATACGCAGTATTTT. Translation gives CASSRLAGETDTQYF.